This TCR beta chain was profiled in a study of blood T cell repertoires in COVID-19. Study at large: Whether acute or convalescent, the COVID-19 samples came from the United States, Italy and Spain.

Methods used by the authors: It was from reference gene primer amplification that nucleated cell counts were estimated. Libraries were prepared by immunoSEQ multiplex PCR; TCRdb keeps only in-frame clonotypes and omits some of them. V, J and clone size are those of that table, while D and trimming were read from the DNA. The data show 150,000 to 200,000 clones, more than 75% seen once. Trimming took 3 bases from V and 4 from J, leaving 12 bases between them. This CDR3 contains 15 residues. The germline CDR1 and CDR2 sequences are LGHDT and YNNKEL (reference sequence). This TCR was recovered from a young woman who had recovered from COVID-19. This chain joins TRBV3-1 (or the pseudogene TRBV3-2) and TRBJ2-2; D may be TRBD2 (6 bases). Sequenced input: peripheral blood. The DNA of the CDR3 is TGTGCCAGCAGCCACTCCGGGAGTACCACCGGGGAGCTGTTTTTT. As protein: CASSHSGSTTGELFF.